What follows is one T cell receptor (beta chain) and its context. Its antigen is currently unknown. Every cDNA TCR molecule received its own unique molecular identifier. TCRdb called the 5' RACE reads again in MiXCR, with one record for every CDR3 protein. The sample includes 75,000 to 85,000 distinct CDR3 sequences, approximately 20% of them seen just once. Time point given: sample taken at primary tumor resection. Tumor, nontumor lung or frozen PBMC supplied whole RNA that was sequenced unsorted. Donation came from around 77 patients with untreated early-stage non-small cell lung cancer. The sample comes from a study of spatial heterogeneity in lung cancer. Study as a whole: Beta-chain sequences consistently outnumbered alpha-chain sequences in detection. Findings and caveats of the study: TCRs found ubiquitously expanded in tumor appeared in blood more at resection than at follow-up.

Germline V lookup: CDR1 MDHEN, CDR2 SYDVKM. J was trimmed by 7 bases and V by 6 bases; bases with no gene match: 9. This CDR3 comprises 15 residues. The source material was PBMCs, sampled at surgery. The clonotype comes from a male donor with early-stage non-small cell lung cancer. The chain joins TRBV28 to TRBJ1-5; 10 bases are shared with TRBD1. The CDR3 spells CASRSGTGVGQPQHF. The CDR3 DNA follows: TGTGCCAGCAGGTCCGGGACAGGGGTCGGACAGCCCCAGCATTTT.